The T cell receptor (beta chain) under discussion was sequenced for a study of regulatory T cells in long-lasting Graves disease. V shed 2 bases, J shed 0 bases, and the junction held 8 bases outside the gene matches. The germline V gene encodes CDR1 MDHEN and CDR2 SYDVKM. This CDR3 has 19 amino acids. The time point: newly diagnosed GD, antithyroid drugs for less than 3 months. The authors made the TCR library using RNA they extracted from PBMCs. Combining iRepertoire HTBI primers with Arm-PCR of CDR3 regions, the authors built TCR beta libraries. A single record per CDR3 protein comes from TCRdb applying MiXCR to the multiplex PCR reads. The profile covers 400,000 to 550,000 distinct CDR3 sequences, with about 15% appearing a single time and approximately 11% taken by the ten largest. These sequences were also reported in another study, on T cells in Graves' hyperthyroidism and ophthalmopathy. As reported in that work: Those with hyperthyroidism were 18 to 65 years old, newly diagnosed, and ill for under 2 months. The TCR CDR3 was amplified in a first-round RT-PCR using the HTBI primer set. In blood, most of the thyroid clonotypes expanded above 0.001 were also present.

This sample comprised peripheral blood mononuclear cells (PBMCs), obtained at new diagnosis, from a patient treated with antithyroid drugs. This clonotype was sampled from a young woman with Graves disease. The rearrangement uses TRBV28 and TRBJ2-6; 9 bases align to TRBD1. CDR3 sequence: CASSLGSGTGTSGANVLTF. The DNA for the CDR3 is TGTGCCAGCAGTTTAGGTTCCGGGACAGGGACCTCTGGGGCCAACGTCCTGACTTTC.